Listed below are T cell receptor beta chains from one sample, sequenced in a study of blood T cell repertoires in COVID-19. Repertoires were generated with immunoSEQ multiplex PCR, while TCRdb's copy carries only in-frame clones and drops some. The sample has tens of thousands of clones; 80% to 90% are singletons. Source material: peripheral blood. Receptor source: a woman aged 60-70 years with acute or convalescent COVID-19. CDR3s include the opening cysteine and the closing phenylalanine or tryptophan. D genes are given only for firm matches. Clone size is stated in some rows and not others, as once, few, many or a class when expanded.

-	TRBV3-1/TRBV3-2	TRBJ2-5	-	TGTGCCAGCAGCCAACGACTTTTTAGGGGCAGCACGGGGGCCCAGTACTTC	CASSQRLFRGSTGAQYF
-	TRBV7-3	TRBJ2-2	TRBD1	TGTGCCAGCAGCTTAATACAGGGGAATACCGGGGAGCTGTTTTTT	CASSLIQGNTGELFF
once	TRBV6-5	TRBJ1-1	TRBD1	TGTGCCAGCAGTCCCGGACAGGGGATTGGCGCTTTCTTT	CASSPGQGIGAFF
-	TRBV28	TRBJ1-6	TRBD1	TGTGCCAGCAGAACCCCGGAGGGGGCGGGTTCACCCCTCCACTTT	CASRTPEGAGSPLHF
few	TRBV19	TRBJ1-1	TRBD1	TGTGCCAGTAGTCCCCAGGGGGACAGGGCTGTTTCTTGGGGGACTGAAGCTTTCTTT	CASSPQGDRAVSWGTEAFF
-	TRBV10-3	TRBJ2-2	-	TGTGCCATCAGCAGTAAACCCAACACCGGGGAGCTGTTTTTT	CAISSKPNTGELFF
-	TRBV19	TRBJ2-5	TRBD2	TGTGCCAGTAGTTCCTCGGGGGGGTTAGCTAAAGAGACCCAGTACTTC	CASSSSGGLAKETQYF
-	TRBV7-6	TRBJ1-1	TRBD1	TGTGCCAGCAGCCCGTGGGGACAGGTGAACACTGAAGCTTTCTTT	CASSPWGQVNTEAFF
-	TRBV28	TRBJ2-1	TRBD2	TGTGCCAGCAGTTTATTGACAGGGCTAGCGGGGAGGGTGCAGTTCTTC	CASSLLTGLAGRVQFF
-	TRBV29-1	TRBJ1-1	-	TGCAGCGGAAAACAGATGAACACTGAAGCTTTCTTT	CSGKQMNTEAFF
-	TRBV28	TRBJ1-2	TRBD1	TGTGCCAGCAGTTCCGCCACAGGGGTCTCTGGCTACACCTTC	CASSSATGVSGYTF
-	TRBV4-2	TRBJ2-3	-	TGTGCCAGCTCCGCGGGAGATACGCAGTATTTT	CASSAGDTQYF
-	TRBV12-3/TRBV12-4	TRBJ2-2	-	TGTGCCAGCAGTTGCCGGGACACCGGGGAGCTGTTTTTT	CASSCRDTGELFF
-	TRBV10-3	TRBJ2-7	TRBD2	TGTGCCAGCCAACTAGCGGGAGGGCAAAAAGAGCAGTACTTC	CASQLAGGQKEQYF
few	TRBV2	TRBJ1-6	-	TGTGCCAGCAGTCCCACAGGTGATTCACCCCTCCACTTT	CASSPTGDSPLHF
-	TRBV4-1	TRBJ1-3	TRBD1	TGCGCCAGCAGCCAAGATCCAGGGGGATCTGGAAACACCATATATTTT	CASSQDPGGSGNTIYF
-	TRBV7-9	TRBJ1-1	-	TGTGCCAGCAGCAAACAGGGGAACACTGAAGCTTTCTTT	CASSKQGNTEAFF
-	TRBV24-1	TRBJ2-2	TRBD2	TGTGCCACCAGTGAAAGCGGGAGGGGTCGTGCCGGGGAGCTGTTTTTT	CATSESGRGRAGELFF
-	TRBV2	TRBJ1-1	-	TGTGCCAGCAGTGAAGCGCTATCTTCTGCTGAAGCTTTCTTT	CASSEALSSAEAFF
-	TRBV24-1	TRBJ2-3	-	TGTGCCACCTCGACGACCCGGGTTTCGGCAGATACGCAGTATTTT	CATSTTRVSADTQYF
-	TRBV7-6	TRBJ1-1	-	TGTGCCAGCAGCTTAGTGGAGTCAGGGCCGAACACTGAAGCTTTCTTT	CASSLVESGPNTEAFF
-	TRBV24-1	TRBJ2-1	-	TGTGCCACCAGTGATTCCGTTCGGTCCTACAATGAGCAGTTCTTC	CATSDSVRSYNEQFF
-	TRBV7-3	TRBJ2-7	TRBD1	TGTGCCAGCAGCTCCGGGACAGGGGCTTACGAGCAGTACTTC	CASSSGTGAYEQYF
few	TRBV5-1	TRBJ2-4	-	TGCGCCAGCAGCTTGGCGGGTTACGGAAACATTCAGTACTTC	CASSLAGYGNIQYF
-	TRBV14	TRBJ2-2	TRBD2	TGTGCCAGCAGCCAACACCCGACCGGCCTAGCGGGAGTCACCGGGGAGCTGTTTTTT	CASSQHPTGLAGVTGELFF
once	TRBV3-1/TRBV3-2	TRBJ2-7	TRBD1	TGTGCCAGCAGCCTAGGACAGGGGTCCTACGAGCAGTACTTC	CASSLGQGSYEQYF
-	TRBV19	TRBJ1-2	TRBD1	TGTGCCAGTAGTACAACGGGACAGTACCTCTATGGCTACACCTTC	CASSTTGQYLYGYTF
-	TRBV5-6	TRBJ2-7	-	TGTGCCAGCAGCTTGTGGGCTGCCAACACCTACGAGCAGTACTTC	CASSLWAANTYEQYF
-	TRBV9	TRBJ2-5	TRBD1	TGTGCCAGCAGCGCCACCTGGACAGGAACTCAAGAGACCCAGTACTTC	CASSATWTGTQETQYF
-	TRBV6-5	TRBJ1-2	TRBD1	TGTGCCAGCAGTTACTCGTCTAGGACAGGGGACTATGGCTACACCTTC	CASSYSSRTGDYGYTF
-	TRBV19	TRBJ2-5	-	TGTGCCAGTAAGTTGGCAGGGGTAACGGAGACCCAGTACTTC	CASKLAGVTETQYF